One and the same sample provided the 20 T cell receptor beta chains below, sequenced in a study of T cell changes during pregnancy in multiple sclerosis. The data were produced by immunoSEQ multiplex PCR, yet TCRdb's version contains in-frame clones alone and is incomplete. The sample yields 45,000 to 70,000 clones, under 95% seen once. The sample here was CD4+ T cells from peripheral blood mononuclear cells, taken in the second trimester of pregnancy. Receptors originate from a female donor with multiple sclerosis, enrolled in a pregnancy study.

This chain connects TRBV5-5 to TRBJ2-5; TRBD2 matches at 8 bases. Trimming took 2 bases from V and 2 from J; bases not matched to a gene: 11. The CDR3 runs 17 residues. CDR1 is SGHKS and CDR2 is YYEKEE in the germline V gene (reference sequence). CDR3 DNA: TGTGCCAGCAGCTTTTCGGCGGGAGGTACGAAACAAGAGACCCAGTACTTC. Protein sequence: CASSFSAGGTKQETQYF.

The CDR3 nucleotides are TGTGCCAGCAGTTTAGACTCTAGCTCCTACAATGAGCAGTTCTTC. As protein: CASSLDSSSYNEQFF. V is TRBV5-6 and J is TRBJ2-1; D is ambiguous. The CDR3 totals 15 residues. Trimming removed 5 bases from V and 0 bases from J, with 12 bases in between. Germline-derived CDR1 and CDR2 are SGHDT and YYEEEE.

The chain joins TRBV10-2 to TRBJ2-7, with 7 bases matching TRBD2. Looked up from germline, CDR1 is WSHSY and CDR2 is SAAADI. CDR3 length: 14 amino acids. The V and J ends lost 0 bases and 10 bases, in that order; junction bases with no gene match: 9. As DNA, the CDR3 is TGCGCCAGCAGTGAGTCCGGACTAGGGATCGTCCAGTACTTC. Its translation: CASSESGLGIVQYF.

This chain connects TRBV13 to TRBJ2-2, with TRBD2 matching over 9 bases. The CDR3 loop spans 17 amino acids. The V and J ends lost 1 base and 6 bases, in that order; junction bases with no gene match: 9. Per the germline V gene, CDR1 is PRHDT and CDR2 is FYEKMQ (reference sequence). For the CDR3, the DNA is TGTGCCAGCAGCTTAGATTCGGCTAGCGGGATATCCGGGGAGCTGTTTTTT. It is translated as CASSLDSASGISGELFF.

The CDR3 protein is CASSARTSGGSTRETQYF. The CDR3 DNA sequence: TGTGCCAGCAGTGCTCGGACTAGCGGGGGGTCTACCCGGGAGACCCAGTACTTC. The chain joins TRBV6-1 to TRBJ2-5; TRBD2 agrees at 14 bases. V shed 4 bases, J shed 5 bases, and the junction held 12 bases outside the gene matches. Germline lookup yields CDR1 MNHNS and CDR2 SASEGT. This CDR3 has 18 amino acids.

The CDR3 DNA reads TGTGCCAGCAGTGAAATGGAGGGGAGGTATGAAAAACTGTTTTTT. Its translation is CASSEMEGRYEKLFF. This chain connects TRBV25-1 to TRBJ1-4; D is perhaps TRBD1 (5 bases). The V and J ends lost 2 bases and 6 bases respectively, with 13 bases between them. This CDR3 is built from 15 residues. Germline CDR1 reads MGHDK; CDR2 reads SYGVNS.

The genes are TRBV19 and TRBJ2-2; TRBD1 matches at 8 bases. V gave up 9 bases and J gave up 2 bases; unmatched junction bases: 14. Germline assignment: CDR1 LNHDA and CDR2 SQIVND (reference sequence). This CDR3 has 17 residues. For the CDR3, the DNA is TGTGCCAGCGTCCCTGGCGGGACAGGAGGAAACACCGGGGAGCTGTTTTTT. It translates to CASVPGGTGGNTGELFF.

This rearrangement joins TRBV5-1 to TRBJ2-7; D perhaps matches TRBD2 (5 bases). The ends were cut back, 0 bases at V and 2 bases at J, with 18 bases in the middle. CDR3 length: 17 residues. Germline V lookup: CDR1 SGHRS, CDR2 YFSETQ. The DNA of the CDR3 is TGCGCCAGCAGCTTGGTAACCGGGGTAGGTACGGCCTACGAGCAGTACTTC. This sequence encodes CASSLVTGVGTAYEQYF.

This chain connects TRBV28 to TRBJ2-6; TRBD1 is a possible D gene (6 bases). The CDR3 spans 16 residues. CDR1 is MDHEN, CDR2 SYDVKM, per germline. Trimming cost V 5 bases and J 4 bases, with 15 bases left between them. For the CDR3, the DNA is TGTGCCAGCAGTAGGGCCGTGGGGGCCGGGGCCAACGTCCTGACTTTC. It translates to CASSRAVGAGANVLTF.

The J gene is TRBJ1-1, the V gene TRBV5-4, with D possibly being TRBD1 (5 bases). V lost 2 bases to trimming and J lost 1 base, with 6 bases between them. The CDR3 runs to 13 residues. Germline CDR1 SGHNT, CDR2 YYREEE (reference sequence). The CDR3 protein is CASSFTGNTEAFF. CDR3 coding DNA: TGTGCCAGCAGCTTTACAGGGAACACTGAAGCTTTCTTT.

The chain employs TRBV11-2 and TRBJ2-3, with a tentative D call TRBD1 (6 bases). This CDR3 is 14 amino acids long. V lost 3 bases to trimming and J lost 3 bases, with 10 bases between them. Germline V gene lookup returns CDR1 SGHAT and CDR2 FQNNGV. CDR3 protein: CASSLSRGTDTQYF. The DNA for the CDR3 is TGTGCCAGCAGCTTGTCAAGGGGGACAGATACGCAGTATTTT.

This chain connects TRBV19 to TRBJ2-1, with 11 positions matching TRBD2. Per germline, CDR1 LNHDA and CDR2 SQIVND (reference sequence). V lost 3 bases, J lost 7 bases, and 11 bases stayed unmatched. The CDR3 has 17 residues. The CDR3 sequence: CASSMGPLAGERNEQFF. For the CDR3, the DNA is TGTGCCAGTAGTATGGGGCCACTAGCGGGAGAGAGGAATGAGCAGTTCTTC.

This chain links TRBV5-4 with TRBJ2-6; 7 nucleotides agree with TRBD2. Germline assignment: CDR1 SGHNT and CDR2 YYREEE (reference sequence). J lost 3 bases, V lost 4 bases, and 10 bases had no gene match. The CDR3 contains 17 residues. CDR3 sequence reads: CASSPPRGDDGANVLTF. In DNA, the CDR3 is TGTGCCAGCAGCCCCCCTCGGGGGGATGATGGGGCCAACGTCCTGACTTTC.

This clone was found a few times. The chain employs TRBV28 and TRBJ1-1; D call uncertain. The CDR3 contains 14 residues. Trimming shortened V by 6 bases and J by 0 bases, and 11 bases separated the two germline ends. Germline lookup yields CDR1 MDHEN and CDR2 SYDVKM. CDR3 nucleotides: TGTGCCAGCAGATCGGCGGGGATGAACACTGAAGCTTTCTTT. Protein sequence: CASRSAGMNTEAFF.

The CDR3 region is CASSLPYPSYEQYF. CDR3 bases: TGTGCCAGCTCACTACCTTATCCGTCCTACGAGCAGTACTTC. This chain connects TRBV18 to TRBJ2-7, with D hard to call. CDR1 KGHSH and CDR2 LQKENI come from the germline V gene. The V end was cut by 4 bases, the J end by 1 base, with 11 bases between. The CDR3 runs to 14 residues.

This chain uses TRBV18 with TRBJ2-7; 9 bases fit TRBD1. V was pared by 3 bases and J by 4 bases, with 10 bases of the junction left unmatched. From germline, CDR1 is KGHSH and CDR2 LQKENI. CDR3 length: 16 residues. The CDR3, as DNA: TGTGCCAGCTCACCCCTACGACAGGGGGGAGGGTACGAGCAGTACTTC. This translates into CASSPLRQGGGYEQYF.

V is TRBV10-3 and J is TRBJ2-1, with TRBD1 identical over 11 bases. The CDR3 is made up of 19 amino acids. With V trimmed by 4 bases and J by 0 bases, 11 bases remained unmatched. Per germline, CDR1 ENHRY and CDR2 SYGVKD. The CDR3 region is CAISVTGTGGLRSYNEQFF. CDR3 in DNA: TGTGCCATCAGTGTTACCGGGACAGGGGGTCTCCGCTCCTACAATGAGCAGTTCTTC.

In this sample, this clone turned up a few times. The chain has TRBV19 and TRBJ1-2, with D possibly TRBD1 on 6 matching bases. CDR1 is LNHDA, CDR2 SQIVND, per germline (reference sequence). The V gene lost 4 bases and the J gene lost 2 bases, with 17 bases spanning the gap. The CDR3 is made up of 16 amino acids. The CDR3 reads CASSTSRTAVNYGYTF. In nucleotides, the CDR3 is TGTGCCAGTAGTACCTCCAGGACAGCCGTAAACTATGGCTACACCTTC.

The rearrangement uses TRBV11-2 and TRBJ2-5; D might be TRBD1 (6 bases). CDR1 and CDR2 (germline): SGHAT, FQNNGV. The CDR3 totals 16 residues. Trimming took off 0 bases at V and 1 base at J, with 12 bases between the two ends. CDR3 protein: CASSLDPGQIQETQYF. CDR3 DNA: TGTGCCAGCAGCTTAGATCCCGGACAGATCCAAGAGACCCAGTACTTC.

The V gene is TRBV7-2, the J gene TRBJ1-5; no reliable D call. This CDR3 contains 15 residues. The germline V and J ends were trimmed by 4 bases and 2 bases, with 12 bases remaining between them. Per germline, CDR1 SGHTA and CDR2 FQGNSA. The CDR3 nucleotides read TGTGCCAGCAGCTCGGGGTCATTGGGCAATCAGCCCCAGCATTTT. Translation gives CASSSGSLGNQPQHF.